These T cell receptor beta chains were read from a single sample in a study of blood T cell repertoires in COVID-19. Some clones are missing from TCRdb's copy, which holds only in-frame ones; the method was immunoSEQ multiplex PCR. This table holds 250,000 to 300,000 clones, around 86% found once. The sample was peripheral blood. The receptors stem from a woman aged 55-70 years with COVID-19, enrolled during active disease. Each CDR3 is given with its conserved first and last residue. D genes are given only for firm matches. Clone size is stated in some rows and not others, as once, few, many or a class when expanded.

D gene	J gene	clone size	V gene	CDR3 DNA	CDR3 protein
TRBD1	TRBJ1-1	-	TRBV27	TGTGCCAGCAGGCAGGGGGGAAATGAAGCTTTCTTT	CASRQGGNEAFF
TRBD1	TRBJ1-5	-	TRBV27	TGTGCCAGCAGTCAGGGGACAGGGGGGATCCTTTTTTGGCATTTT	CASSQGTGGILFWHF
TRBD1	TRBJ1-4	-	TRBV7-2	TGTGCCAGCGGGGACAGTGCTAATGAAAAACTGTTTTTT	CASGDSANEKLFF
TRBD2	TRBJ2-7	-	TRBV9	TGTGCCAGCAGCGGAGAGGGCGGGAGGTCCTACGAGCAGTACTTC	CASSGEGGRSYEQYF
-	TRBJ1-2	few	TRBV19	TGTGCCACCCTAGAGAACAGGCCGGGAGGAGGCTACACCTTC	CATLENRPGGGYTF
TRBD2	TRBJ2-7	-	TRBV3-1/TRBV3-2	TGTGCCAGCAGCCCAAGGACTAGCGGGAGGGCCCACGAGCAGTACTTC	CASSPRTSGRAHEQYF
TRBD1	TRBJ1-5	-	TRBV30	TGTGCCTGGAGTTACAGGGGCTCTGGCAATCAGCCCCAGCATTTT	CAWSYRGSGNQPQHF
-	TRBJ2-5	-	TRBV7-3	TGTGCCAGCAGCTTGACAGTTCAAGAGACCCAGTACTTC	CASSLTVQETQYF
-	TRBJ2-2	few	TRBV19	TGTGCCAGTAGCCTCATATTGGGGGACTCCGGGGAGCTGTTTTTT	CASSLILGDSGELFF
TRBD1	TRBJ1-4	-	TRBV3-1/TRBV3-2	TGTGCCAGCAGCCAAGACCAGGGGGCCTTTGAAAAACTGTTTTTT	CASSQDQGAFEKLFF
-	TRBJ1-4	-	TRBV19	TGTGCCAGTAGTACCCCCCGTTTAGGGGCAAATGAAAAACTGTTTTTT	CASSTPRLGANEKLFF
TRBD2	TRBJ2-3	-	TRBV6-6	TGTGCCAGCATAAAAGCGGGAGTTGATACGCAGTATTTT	CASIKAGVDTQYF
-	TRBJ2-1	-	TRBV9	TGTGCCAGCAGCGTAGCTCCGACCGGGATGTCGTACAATGAGCAGTTCTTC	CASSVAPTGMSYNEQFF
TRBD2	TRBJ2-1	-	TRBV27	TGTGCCAGCAGTTTACTCTCTTCGACGGGGGGATACAATGAGCAGTTCTTC	CASSLLSSTGGYNEQFF
-	TRBJ2-3	-	TRBV11-1	TGTGCCAGCAGCCAACTTCTTAGCACAGATACGCAGTATTTT	CASSQLLSTDTQYF
-	TRBJ1-4	-	TRBV19	TGTGCCAGTAGTATCCGGGGGGAAAAACTGTTTTTT	CASSIRGEKLFF
-	TRBJ1-4	few	TRBV2	TGTGCCAGCAGATTAACGCCCGCAGGAAGGGAAAAACTGTTTTTT	CASRLTPAGREKLFF
TRBD2	TRBJ2-3	-	TRBV9	TGTGCCAGCAGCGCGGGACTAGCGGGAGTTTCGGATACGCAGTATTTT	CASSAGLAGVSDTQYF
TRBD2	TRBJ2-3	-	TRBV28	TGTGCCAGCAGCCCTGGGGGGAGGGGAAGCACAGATACGCAGTATTTT	CASSPGGRGSTDTQYF
-	TRBJ1-1	once	TRBV19	TGTGCCAGTAGAACAGCGCCCGACAGGTTAAACACTGAAGCTTTCTTT	CASRTAPDRLNTEAFF
TRBD1	TRBJ2-7	-	TRBV9	TGTGCCAGCAGCGTGGGACAGTCCTACGAGCAGTACTTC	CASSVGQSYEQYF
-	TRBJ1-5	-	TRBV6-2/TRBV6-3	TGTGCCAGCAGTTCCGGCCGCGGGGGCGCGGGCGGCAATCAGCCCCAGCATTTT	CASSSGRGGAGGNQPQHF
-	TRBJ1-5	-	TRBV7-2	TGTGCCAGCAGCTTAAACTTAGAGGCTGCCTTCCCCCAGCATTTT	CASSLNLEAAFPQHF
-	TRBJ1-2	-	TRBV7-9	TGTGCCAGCAGCTTAGCGACAGGAGGTGGCTACACCTTC	CASSLATGGGYTF
-	TRBJ1-3	few	TRBV28	TGTGCCAGCAGCCCCCCAGAATACTCTGGAAACACCATATATTTT	CASSPPEYSGNTIYF
TRBD2	TRBJ2-7	-	TRBV3-1/TRBV3-2	TGTGCCAGCAGCCGACTAGCAGGATACTCCGAGCAGTACTTC	CASSRLAGYSEQYF
TRBD2	TRBJ2-1	-	TRBV11-3	TGTGCCAGCCAAACAGGGACTAGCGGGGCCAATGAGCAGTTCTTC	CASQTGTSGANEQFF
TRBD2	TRBJ2-1	-	TRBV19	TGTGCCAGTAGTATAGAGGCTAGCGGCTTGACAAACAATGAGCAGTTCTTC	CASSIEASGLTNNEQFF